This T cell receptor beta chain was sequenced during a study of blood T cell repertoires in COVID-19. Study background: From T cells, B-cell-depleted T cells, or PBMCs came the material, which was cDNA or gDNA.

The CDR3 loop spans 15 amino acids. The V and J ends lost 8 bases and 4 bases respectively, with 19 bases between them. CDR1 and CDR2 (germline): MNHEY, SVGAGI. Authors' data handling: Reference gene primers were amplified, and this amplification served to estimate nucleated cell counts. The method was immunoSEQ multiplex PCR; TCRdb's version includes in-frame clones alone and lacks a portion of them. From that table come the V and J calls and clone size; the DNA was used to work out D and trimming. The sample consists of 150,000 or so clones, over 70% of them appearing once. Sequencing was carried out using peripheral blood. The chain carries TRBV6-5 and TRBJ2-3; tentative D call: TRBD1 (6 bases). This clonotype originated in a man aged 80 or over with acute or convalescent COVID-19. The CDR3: CASQRGTLRADTQYF. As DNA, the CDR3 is TGTGCCAGCCAGAGGGGGACGCTGAGGGCAGATACGCAGTATTTT.